This entry lists 20 T cell receptor beta chains sequenced from one sample in a study of cytomegalovirus exposure and HLA in healthy donors. The PCR employed 60 Vbeta primers together with 13 Jbeta primers. Profiling relied on immunoSEQ multiplex PCR, and the TCRdb table lists in-frame clones only, not all of them. This table holds under 200,000 clones, 80% to 90% found once. Sequenced: PBMCs. The receptors shown here come from a man aged 18 to 35 in good health and CMV-seronegative.

The chain employs TRBV2 and TRBJ1-2; D perhaps matches TRBD1 (6 bases). Germline CDR1 is SNHLY and CDR2 is FYNNEI. Deletions cut 3 bases from V and 8 bases from J, with 10 bases between. This CDR3 comprises 12 residues. The CDR3 DNA is TGTGCCAGCAGTGAGGGGGCGGTGGGCTACACCTTC. Translation: CASSEGAVGYTF.

This chain uses TRBV5-1 with TRBJ2-3; 16 nucleotides align to TRBD2. Germline CDR1 is SGHRS and CDR2 is YFSETQ. The V and J ends lost 4 bases and 4 bases, in that order; junction bases with no gene match: 3. This CDR3 comprises 16 residues. CDR3 DNA: TGCGCCAGCAGCCTGGGACTAGCGGGAGGGCCAGATACGCAGTATTTT. Its translation: CASSLGLAGGPDTQYF.

This clone came up once. The rearrangement links TRBV2 to TRBJ2-5; 7 nucleotides match TRBD1. Germline loops: CDR1 SNHLY, CDR2 FYNNEI. Unmatched junction bases numbered 8, after V lost 2 bases and J lost 2 bases. The CDR3 extends over 16 amino acids. CDR3 amino acids: CASSETPGQRQETQYF. CDR3 DNA: TGTGCCAGCAGTGAAACACCGGGACAGCGACAAGAGACCCAGTACTTC.

This chain uses TRBV7-8 with TRBJ1-2; 7 nucleotides align to TRBD1. Germline CDR1 reads SGHVS; CDR2 reads FQNEAQ. The V segment lost 5 bases and the J segment 3 bases; nucleotides outside the gene matches: 6. The CDR3 has 14 residues. The CDR3 region is CASSEQGLHYGYTF. The CDR3 region has the DNA TGTGCCAGCAGCGAACAGGGGCTCCACTATGGCTACACCTTC.

This clone was seen a handful of times. V gene TRBV5-5 combines with J gene TRBJ1-3; D unresolved. Per the germline V gene, CDR1 is SGHKS and CDR2 is YYEKEE (reference sequence). V was shortened by 5 bases and J by 7 bases, with 16 bases between the two germline ends. CDR3 length equals 14 residues. The CDR3 DNA sequence: TGTGCCAGCAGTTATGGGTCCGGCGGGAACACCATATATTTT. Protein: CASSYGSGGNTIYF. The entire variable domain, with the rest obtained from reference TRBV5-5 and TRBJ1-3, is as follows: DAGVTQSPTHLIKTRGQQVTLRCSPISGHKSVSWYQQVLGQGPQFIFQYYEKEERGRGNFPDRFSARQFPNYSSELNVNALLLGDSALYLCASSYGSGGNTIYFGEGSWLTVV.

The V call is TRBV5-6, the J call TRBJ2-1; 7 positions agree with TRBD2. The CDR3 spans 15 residues. Germline V gene data show CDR1 as SGHDT and CDR2 as YYEEEE. V trimming: 4 bases; J trimming: 8 bases; junction bases outside the gene matches: 12. The DNA of the CDR3 is TGTGCCAGCAGCCAGACTAGCAGTTGGGGGTATGAGCAGTTCTTC. Its protein is CASSQTSSWGYEQFF.

The gene calls are TRBV7-9 and TRBJ1-1; the D is unclear. V lost 5 bases to trimming and J lost 3 bases, with 7 bases between them. Looked up from germline, CDR1 is SEHNR and CDR2 is FQNEAQ (reference sequence). This CDR3 is 12 amino acids long. The CDR3 DNA reads TGTGCCAGCAGCCAACAAGACACTGAAGCTTTCTTT. Amino acid sequence: CASSQQDTEAFF.

For the CDR3, the DNA is TGTGCTAGTGCCTGGGGGGGGAAACGCACGGCTACCTACGAGCAGTACTTC. Its protein is CASAWGGKRTATYEQYF. This chain connects TRBV12-5 to TRBJ2-5, with 7 positions matching TRBD2. The J call is uncertain, as TRBJ2-7 better fits the DNA end. There are 17 residues in the CDR3. Germline V gene lookup returns CDR1 LGHNT and CDR2 FRNRAP.

V usage is TRBV29-1 and J usage is TRBJ2-7; TRBD2 agrees at 8 bases. The CDR3 contains 13 residues. Germline V gene data show CDR1 as SQVTM and CDR2 as ANQGSEA. With 7 bases clipped from V and 1 base from J, the junction kept 6 bases outside the gene matches. CDR3 region: CSARAGASYEQYF. CDR3 DNA: TGCAGCGCCCGAGCGGGAGCGTCCTACGAGCAGTACTTC.

The chain links TRBV4-2 to TRBJ2-5; no clear D gene. V was clipped by 1 base and J by 2 bases, with 14 bases between them. CDR3 length: 16 residues. CDR1 and CDR2 (germline): LGHNA, YNFKEQ. The CDR3 region is CASSQVRYGGQETQYF. In DNA, the CDR3 is TGTGCCAGCAGCCAAGTCCGCTATGGCGGACAAGAGACCCAGTACTTC.

This sequence joins TRBV29-1 and TRBJ2-2; TRBD2 matches at 8 bases. Germline V gene data show CDR1 as SQVTM and CDR2 as ANQGSEA. J lost 5 bases, V lost 6 bases, and 5 bases had no gene match. The CDR3 runs 13 residues. The CDR3: CSVSGGLTGELFF. The DNA of the CDR3 is TGCAGCGTGTCGGGGGGGCTAACCGGGGAGCTGTTTTTT.

V usage is TRBV6-1 and J usage is TRBJ2-2; maybe TRBD2 (6 bases). This CDR3 is 15 amino acids long. Germline V CDR1 and CDR2: MNHNS, SASEGT. V dropped 8 bases and J dropped 0 bases, with 13 bases sitting between them. Here the CDR3 reads CASSIGTPNTGELFF. The CDR3 DNA reads as TGTGCCAGCTCGATCGGGACTCCGAACACCGGGGAGCTGTTTTTT.

This clone was found once. The J gene is TRBJ2-7, the V gene TRBV14, with D possibly being TRBD2 (6 bases). V was trimmed by 4 bases and J by 2 bases, leaving 12 bases between them. The germline V gene has CDR1 SGHDN and CDR2 FVKESK. The CDR3 consists of 14 residues. In DNA form, the CDR3 reads TGTGCCAGCAGCCGGCTAGCGTTACCCTACGAGCAGTACTTC. It translates to CASSRLALPYEQYF. Full variable domain (remainder filled in from reference TRBV14 and TRBJ2-7): EAGVTQFPSHSVIEKGQTVTLRCDPISGHDNLYWYRRVMGKEIKFLLHFVKESKQDESGMPNNRFLAERTGGTYSTLKVQPAELEDSGVYFCASSRLALPYEQYFGPGTRLTVT.

This rearrangement joins TRBV29-1 to TRBJ2-2; possible D gene TRBD2, 6 bases. This CDR3 is built from 15 residues. The V end was cut by 4 bases, the J end by 0 bases, with 12 bases between. Germline lookup yields CDR1 SQVTM and CDR2 ANQGSEA. As DNA, the CDR3 is TGCAGCGTTGGAGAGAGGAGGGCGAACACCGGGGAGCTGTTTTTT. This codes for CSVGERRANTGELFF.

The table lists this clone with a count of one. The CDR3 sequence is CASSQGRGDSPLHF. The DNA for the CDR3 is TGCGCCAGCAGCCAAGGGAGGGGTGATTCACCCCTCCACTTT. J is TRBJ1-6 and V is TRBV4-1; tentatively, D is TRBD1 (5 bases). Germline CDR1 MGHRA, CDR2 YSYEKL. Trimming shortened V by 1 base and J by 8 bases, and 9 bases separated the two germline ends. The CDR3 sequence is 14 residues long.

The chain combines TRBV7-9 with TRBJ2-1, with 8 positions matching TRBD1. The CDR3 spans 15 residues. Per germline, CDR1 SEHNR and CDR2 FQNEAQ (reference sequence). Losses at the gene ends were 3 bases for V and 4 bases for J; bases not matched to a gene: 5. CDR3 sequence: CASSLDWTGYNEQFF. DNA for the CDR3: TGTGCCAGCAGCTTGGACTGGACAGGGTACAATGAGCAGTTCTTC. Full variable domain (missing parts from reference TRBV7-9 and TRBJ2-1): DTGVSQNPRHKITKRGQNVTFRCDPISEHNRLYWYRQTLGQGPEFLTYFQNEAQLEKSRLLSDRFSAERPKGSFSTLEIQRTEQGDSAMYLCASSLDWTGYNEQFFGPGTRLTVL.

The chain is built from TRBV5-1 and TRBJ2-1; 15 nucleotides line up with TRBD2. This CDR3 is 17 amino acids long. The J segment lost 7 bases and the V segment lost 0 bases, leaving 5 bases of the junction unmatched. CDR1 and CDR2 from the germline V gene are SGHRS and YFSETQ. The DNA of the CDR3 is TGCGCCAGCAGCTTGGGGACTAGCGGGGGGGTTTCAAATGAGCAGTTCTTC. Protein sequence: CASSLGTSGGVSNEQFF.

This clone was detected only a few times. The chain combines TRBV9 with TRBJ2-2, with 13 bases lining up with TRBD2. This CDR3 comprises 18 residues. Germline trimming cut 0 bases from V and 6 bases from J; bases unmatched to any gene: 8. CDR1 and CDR2 (germline): SGDLS, YYNGEE. CDR3 DNA sequence: TGTGCCAGCAGCGTAGGAACTAGCGGGAGGGCCGTCCCCGGGGAGCTGTTTTTT. Translation: CASSVGTSGRAVPGELFF.

Of note for this clone: One junction end does not reproduce the germline sequence, and a read error may be involved. The sample has other DNA sequences that encode this CDR3 too. The J gene is TRBJ2-2, the V gene TRBV5-4; tentative D call: TRBD2 (6 bases). Germline V gives CDR1 SGHNT, CDR2 YYREEE (reference sequence). The CDR3 has 17 residues. The CDR3 DNA sequence: TGTGCCAGCAGCTTGGGGCGCGGCGAGATCCTCGGCGGGGAGTTGTTTTTT. This translates into CASSLGRGEILGGELFF.

The chain employs TRBV9 and TRBJ2-7, with D tentatively TRBD1 (5 bases). The CDR3 length is 15 residues. CDR1 is SGDLS, CDR2 YYNGEE, per germline. The V gene lost 3 bases and the J gene lost 3 bases, with 16 bases spanning the gap. CDR3 sequence (DNA): TGTGCCAGCAGCGCGGAAGTTGGGGCTTACTACGAGCAGTACTTC. Translation gives CASSAEVGAYYEQYF. Variable domain in full (rest from reference TRBV9 and TRBJ2-7): DSGVTQTPKHLITATGQRVTLRCSPRSGDLSVYWYQQSLDQGLQFLIQYYNGEERAKGNILERFSAQQFPDLHSELNLSSLELGDSALYFCASSAEVGAYYEQYFGPGTRLTVT.